A single sample is the source of the 5 T cell receptor beta chains below, sequenced in a study of T cells in Graves' hyperthyroidism and ophthalmopathy. RNA transcripts gave rise to amplified TCR beta CDR3 regions. Using the HTBI primer set, a first-round RT-PCR was run on the TCR CDR3. TCRdb fed the multiplex PCR reads into MiXCR, producing one record per CDR3 protein. The data show a few hundred thousand distinct CDR3 sequences, with around 20% seen just once and roughly two fifths held by the top ten. What was sequenced was blood. These TCRs come from a middle-aged man with Graves' hyperthyroidism.

This clonotype was detected a few times. The chain uses TRBV28 and TRBJ2-7; 10 bases align to TRBD2. Germline V lookup: CDR1 MDHEN, CDR2 SYDVKM. The CDR3 contains 15 residues. The V gene end was trimmed by 3 bases and the J gene end by 6 bases; junction bases not matched to a gene: 8. The CDR3 sequence is CASSFTSGVAVEQYF. The DNA of the CDR3 is TGTGCCAGCAGTTTTACTAGCGGGGTGGCTGTCGAGCAGTACTTC.

The rearrangement uses TRBV2 and TRBJ2-1; D not certain. CDR1 SNHLY and CDR2 FYNNEI come from the germline V gene. V lost 8 bases to trimming and J lost 2 bases, with 13 bases between them. This CDR3 spans 14 amino acids. The CDR3 protein is CASRIGLTYNEQFF. CDR3 nucleotide sequence: TGTGCCAGCCGCATTGGTCTGACCTACAATGAGCAGTTCTTC.

This clonotype was seen repeatedly, ten times or more. The chain links TRBV13 to TRBJ1-2; D is uncertain. From germline, CDR1 is PRHDT and CDR2 FYEKMQ (reference sequence). Trimming stripped 2 bases from V and 0 bases from J, with 7 bases between. This CDR3 is built from 14 residues. The CDR3 reads CASSLRGANYGYTF. CDR3 bases: TGTGCCAGCAGCTTACGTGGCGCTAACTATGGCTACACCTTC. The full variable domain, in which reference TRBV13 and TRBJ1-2 provide the parts outside the CDR3, is AAGVIQSPRHLIKEKRETATLKCYPIPRHDTVYWYQQGPGQDPQFLISFYEKMQSDKGSIPDRFSAQQFSDYHSELNMSSLELGDSALYFCASSLRGANYGYTFGSGTRLTVV.

This chain links TRBV30 with TRBJ1-4, with TRBD1 identical over 12 bases. J was trimmed by 12 bases and V by 0 bases; bases with no gene match: 5. This CDR3 is built from 14 residues. Germline V gene sequence: CDR1 GTSNPN, CDR2 SVGIG (reference sequence). CDR3 amino acids: CAWSVGTGGEELFF. Written as DNA, the CDR3 is TGTGCCTGGAGTGTGGGGACAGGGGGCGAAGAACTGTTTTTT.

This clonotype was seen ten or more times. The rearrangement joins TRBV18 to TRBJ1-1; the D is unclear. CDR1 KGHSH and CDR2 LQKENI come from the germline V gene. The CDR3 sequence is 15 residues long. V shed 5 bases and J shed 4 bases, with 17 bases lying between them. CDR3 sequence reads: CASSSNLEGATEAFF. CDR3 DNA: TGTGCCAGCTCATCAAACCTGGAGGGTGCCACTGAAGCTTTCTTT.